This T cell receptor (beta chain) was sequenced in a study of blood T cell repertoires in COVID-19 (dated by TCRdb to between 2020 and 2021). In terms of the full investigation: Samples from collaborators originated in the United States, Italy and Spain and spanned both the acute and convalescent phases of COVID-19. Where available, HLA class I and class II types were obtained from metadata supplied by the sample provider rather than from assay-based typing. The material from the prospective study consisted of cDNA or gDNA derived from T cells, B-cell-depleted T cells, or PBMCs. Subjects who had been exposed to COVID-19, were actively infected with it, or had recovered from it provided the deeply sampled blood TCRbeta repertoires that made up the dataset. Samples were obtained from the ongoing ImmuneRACE study (first 160 participants) and from some 1,200 subjects provided by 6 global collaborators. The repertoires were released in a freely available public database meant as a resource for research on the immune response to SARS-CoV-2. Nearly every sample came with metadata listing a de-identified subject ID, COVID-19 status, age in years and sex. The investigation overall reported the following: How much clinical and demographic metadata was included differed by source and by participant, and the metadata was provided uncurated.

TCRbeta CDR3 regions were amplified from genomic DNA by means of the immunoSEQ Assay, a bias-controlled multiplex PCR. As for the authors' bioinformatics: Nucleated cell counts per sample were estimated from amplification of reference gene primers within the assay. Sequence reads were collapsed and filtered to measure the absolute abundance of every unique TCRbeta CDR3 rearrangement. For each sample, productive Simpson clonality was calculated by taking the square root of Simpson's diversity index across productive rearrangements. TCRdb stores this immuneACCESS table with in-frame sequences only. Part of the clones is absent; in the studies checked, under half of the shortfall reflects unresolved V genes, and no reason is known for the rest. The V and J calls and clone size come from that table; D and trimming were worked out from the DNA. For this sample there are hundreds of thousands of clones; 84% appear just once. Jointly, the top ten make up roughly 4% of the sample.

Turning to this clone: The antigen it recognizes is unknown. The record has no base qualities; no much larger clone is one base away.

V loses 2 bases of germline sequence and J loses 3 bases, and the interval between the two ends is 16 bases. The CDR3 spans 15 residues, from the cysteine through the phenylalanine. The only DNA kept is the CDR3, 45 bases in frame from the first base. Based on the germline V gene, the CDR1 and CDR2 sequences are SQVTM and ANQGSEA. In the prospective study, participants were roughly 18 to 95 years old, resided in about two dozen geographic areas of the United States, and were enrolled through a virtual design. In the prospective study, participants were assigned to cohorts based on the clinical history participants reported in a screening survey and a study questionnaire. In the prospective study, mobile phlebotomists collected whole blood, serum and a nasopharyngeal or oropharyngeal swab from each participant. Additional blood draws and questionnaires over an approximately 2-month period could optionally be provided by prospective study participants. Blood samples from the prospective study were shipped frozen or at room temperature prior to DNA extraction.

The sequencing sample was made of PBMCs or T cells enriched from blood (not recorded which). The V gene is TRBV29-1 and the J gene is TRBJ1-2; no confident D gene assignment can be made. This sequence originates from a man younger than 40 with acute COVID-19. Here the CDR3 is given as CSVESGFIGDYGYTF. The base sequence is TGCAGCGTTGAATCGGGATTCATAGGAGACTATGGCTACACCTTC.